These T cell receptor beta chains were read from a single sample in a study of blood T cell repertoires in COVID-19. Sequenced by immunoSEQ multiplex PCR; TCRdb stores in-frame clones only, minus some. This sample carries roughly 58,000 clones, about 75% of them seen once, and the ten largest clones take 51%. The source material was PBMCs or T cells enriched from blood (not recorded which). The receptors derive from a woman between 55 and 75 years old who had been exposed to COVID-19. The CDR3 runs from the conserved cysteine through the conserved F or W. The D gene is left open where the match is weak. The size of a clone is reported for some rows only, either as once, few or many, or as a class for expanded clones.

abundance: .
j_gene: TRBJ2-2
d_gene: .
v_gene: TRBV4-3
CDR3aa: CASSLVAASGELFF
CDR3nt: TGCGCCAGCAGCCTGGTAGCGGCTTCCGGGGAGCTGTTTTTT

abundance: .
j_gene: TRBJ1-3
d_gene: TRBD1
v_gene: TRBV18
CDR3aa: CASSGGQTGNTIYF
CDR3nt: TGTGCCAGCTCAGGGGGACAGACTGGAAACACCATATATTTT

abundance: .
j_gene: TRBJ2-7
d_gene: TRBD2
v_gene: TRBV11-2
CDR3aa: CASSFKREANEQYF
CDR3nt: TGTGCCAGCAGCTTTAAGCGGGAGGCCAACGAGCAGTACTTC

abundance: .
j_gene: TRBJ1-2
d_gene: TRBD1
v_gene: TRBV6-5
CDR3aa: CASGGTGSVYGYTF
CDR3nt: TGTGCCAGCGGAGGGACAGGGTCCGTCTATGGCTACACCTTC

abundance: .
j_gene: TRBJ1-2
d_gene: TRBD1
v_gene: TRBV7-9
CDR3aa: CASSTGGDRDSGYTF
CDR3nt: TGTGCCAGCAGCACCGGGGGGGACAGGGATAGTGGCTACACCTTC

abundance: once
j_gene: TRBJ2-5
d_gene: TRBD1
v_gene: TRBV5-4
CDR3aa: CASSYRDRGQETQYF
CDR3nt: TGTGCCAGCAGCTACCGGGACAGGGGTCAAGAGACCCAGTACTTC

abundance: .
j_gene: TRBJ1-2
d_gene: .
v_gene: TRBV29-1
CDR3aa: CSVEPQDNYGYTF
CDR3nt: TGCAGCGTTGAACCACAGGACAACTATGGCTACACCTTC

abundance: .
j_gene: TRBJ2-2
d_gene: .
v_gene: TRBV2
CDR3aa: CASRGRGWDTGELFF
CDR3nt: TGTGCCAGCAGAGGTCGGGGGTGGGACACCGGGGAGCTGTTTTTT

abundance: .
j_gene: TRBJ1-1
d_gene: TRBD1
v_gene: TRBV6-5
CDR3aa: CASSYDRQGFNTEAFF
CDR3nt: TGTGCCAGCAGTTACGACCGACAGGGATTTAACACTGAAGCTTTCTTT

abundance: .
j_gene: TRBJ1-3
d_gene: .
v_gene: TRBV18
CDR3aa: CASSYGNTIYF
CDR3nt: TGTGCCAGCTCATATGGAAACACCATATATTTT

abundance: .
j_gene: TRBJ1-5
d_gene: TRBD1
v_gene: TRBV6-5
CDR3aa: CASSPGGSQPQHF
CDR3nt: TGTGCCAGTTCCCCAGGGGGCAGTCAGCCCCAGCATTTT

abundance: many
j_gene: TRBJ2-4
d_gene: TRBD1
v_gene: TRBV29-1
CDR3aa: CSGATGGYIQYF
CDR3nt: TGCAGCGGTGCGACAGGGGGGTACATTCAGTACTTC

abundance: .
j_gene: TRBJ2-1
d_gene: TRBD2
v_gene: TRBV7-6
CDR3aa: CASSPVAGGFYNEQFF
CDR3nt: TGTGCCAGCAGCCCGGTAGCGGGGGGGTTCTACAATGAGCAGTTCTTC

abundance: .
j_gene: TRBJ2-7
d_gene: .
v_gene: TRBV7-2
CDR3aa: CASSPRGQASYEQYF
CDR3nt: TGTGCCAGCAGCCCCCGTGGGCAGGCGAGTTACGAGCAGTACTTC

abundance: .
j_gene: TRBJ1-2
d_gene: .
v_gene: TRBV6-4
CDR3aa: CASSPSGGGSYGYTF
CDR3nt: TGTGCCAGCAGCCCCTCCGGGGGGGGTTCTTATGGCTACACCTTC

abundance: .
j_gene: TRBJ1-2
d_gene: .
v_gene: TRBV28
CDR3aa: CASSFLQGYGYTF
CDR3nt: TGTGCCAGCAGTTTCCTACAGGGTTATGGCTACACCTTC

abundance: once
j_gene: TRBJ1-4
d_gene: .
v_gene: TRBV28
CDR3aa: CASTGLAEKLFF
CDR3nt: TGTGCCTCCACAGGGTTGGCTGAAAAACTGTTTTTT

abundance: .
j_gene: TRBJ1-2
d_gene: TRBD1
v_gene: TRBV28
CDR3aa: CASSQGQGLYGYTF
CDR3nt: TGTGCCAGCAGTCAGGGACAGGGGCTCTATGGCTACACCTTC

abundance: .
j_gene: TRBJ1-6
d_gene: .
v_gene: TRBV11-2
CDR3aa: CASSLVGRGYNSPLHF
CDR3nt: TGTGCCAGCAGCTTAGTAGGGAGAGGCTATAATTCACCCCTCCACTTT

abundance: .
j_gene: TRBJ2-1
d_gene: TRBD2
v_gene: TRBV9
CDR3aa: CASSVASSGIEQFF
CDR3nt: TGTGCCAGCAGCGTAGCGTCTAGCGGGATTGAGCAGTTCTTC

abundance: once
j_gene: TRBJ1-5
d_gene: TRBD1
v_gene: TRBV30
CDR3aa: CAWSGLQGNQPQHF
CDR3nt: TGTGCCTGGAGTGGATTACAGGGGAATCAGCCCCAGCATTTT

abundance: .
j_gene: TRBJ2-1
d_gene: TRBD2
v_gene: TRBV5-1
CDR3aa: CASSPGLAKVNEQFF
CDR3nt: TGCGCCAGCAGCCCGGGACTAGCCAAAGTAAATGAGCAGTTCTTC

abundance: .
j_gene: TRBJ2-1
d_gene: .
v_gene: TRBV9
CDR3aa: CASSVAVGLGGNEQFF
CDR3nt: TGTGCCAGCAGCGTAGCGGTAGGACTAGGGGGAAATGAGCAGTTCTTC

abundance: .
j_gene: TRBJ1-1
d_gene: .
v_gene: TRBV2
CDR3aa: CASSADMNTEAFF
CDR3nt: TGTGCCAGCAGTGCTGACATGAACACTGAAGCTTTCTTT

abundance: .
j_gene: TRBJ2-7
d_gene: TRBD2
v_gene: TRBV5-1
CDR3aa: CASTREGSSYEQYF
CDR3nt: TGCGCCAGCACGCGGGAGGGGAGCTCCTACGAGCAGTACTTC

abundance: few
j_gene: TRBJ1-1
d_gene: .
v_gene: TRBV5-5
CDR3aa: CASTIGGNTEAFF
CDR3nt: TGTGCCAGCACAATAGGGGGGAACACTGAAGCTTTCTTT

abundance: .
j_gene: TRBJ1-5
d_gene: .
v_gene: TRBV19
CDR3aa: CASSISGGNQPQHF
CDR3nt: TGTGCCAGTAGTATCAGCGGGGGCAATCAGCCCCAGCATTTT

abundance: .
j_gene: TRBJ1-5
d_gene: .
v_gene: TRBV28
CDR3aa: CASKVAVNQPQHF
CDR3nt: TGTGCCAGCAAGGTAGCGGTGAATCAGCCCCAGCATTTT

abundance: few
j_gene: TRBJ1-1
d_gene: TRBD1
v_gene: TRBV28
CDR3aa: CASSPPGGNFEAFF
CDR3nt: TGTGCCAGCAGTCCCCCAGGGGGGAACTTCGAAGCTTTCTTT

abundance: few
j_gene: TRBJ2-1
d_gene: TRBD2
v_gene: TRBV2
CDR3aa: CASSGGSGRADEQFF
CDR3nt: TGTGCCAGCAGTGGGGGTAGCGGGAGGGCTGATGAGCAGTTCTTC

abundance: .
j_gene: TRBJ2-1
d_gene: TRBD2
v_gene: TRBV7-3
CDR3aa: CASSSLTSGWGNEQFF
CDR3nt: TGTGCCAGCAGCTCACTGACTAGCGGGTGGGGTAATGAGCAGTTCTTC

abundance: .
j_gene: TRBJ1-1
d_gene: .
v_gene: TRBV5-1
CDR3aa: CASSPDTLNTEAFF
CDR3nt: TGCGCCAGCAGCCCGGACACTTTGAACACTGAAGCTTTCTTT

abundance: .
j_gene: TRBJ2-1
d_gene: TRBD2
v_gene: TRBV9
CDR3aa: CASSKTSGSGNEQFF
CDR3nt: TGTGCCAGCAGCAAAACTAGCGGGAGCGGCAATGAGCAGTTCTTC

abundance: .
j_gene: TRBJ1-2
d_gene: TRBD1
v_gene: TRBV24-1
CDR3aa: CATADRGGYGYTF
CDR3nt: TGTGCCACCGCTGACAGGGGGGGATACGGCTACACCTTC

abundance: .
j_gene: TRBJ1-5
d_gene: TRBD1
v_gene: TRBV30
CDR3aa: CAWSNRGGRGHQPQHF
CDR3nt: TGTGCCTGGAGCAACAGGGGGGGCAGGGGTCATCAGCCCCAGCATTTT

abundance: .
j_gene: TRBJ1-1
d_gene: TRBD1
v_gene: TRBV28
CDR3aa: CASTALTGRITEAFF
CDR3nt: TGTGCCAGCACAGCGCTGACAGGGAGAATTACTGAAGCTTTCTTT

abundance: .
j_gene: TRBJ2-1
d_gene: TRBD2
v_gene: TRBV6-5
CDR3aa: CASRPSGSSYNEQFF
CDR3nt: TGTGCCAGCAGGCCGAGCGGGAGCTCCTACAATGAGCAGTTCTTC

abundance: .
j_gene: TRBJ1-5
d_gene: .
v_gene: TRBV10-3
CDR3aa: CAISPGGVGPQHF
CDR3nt: TGTGCCATCAGTCCCGGAGGAGTCGGCCCCCAGCATTTT

abundance: few
j_gene: TRBJ2-3
d_gene: TRBD2
v_gene: TRBV27
CDR3aa: CASRQRGGQDTQYF
CDR3nt: TGTGCCAGCAGGCAGCGGGGGGGCCAAGATACGCAGTATTTT

abundance: .
j_gene: TRBJ2-3
d_gene: .
v_gene: TRBV15
CDR3aa: CATSSGWRGADTQYF
CDR3nt: TGTGCCACCAGCTCCGGGTGGCGTGGCGCAGATACGCAGTATTTT

abundance: .
j_gene: TRBJ2-1
d_gene: .
v_gene: TRBV3-1/TRBV3-2
CDR3aa: CASSHDSALYNEQFF
CDR3nt: TGTGCCAGCAGTCACGACAGTGCTCTCTACAATGAGCAGTTCTTC

abundance: many
j_gene: TRBJ2-1
d_gene: .
v_gene: TRBV5-1
CDR3aa: CASSVDLSGYNEQFF
CDR3nt: TGCGCCAGCAGCGTGGACCTTTCGGGATACAATGAGCAGTTCTTC

abundance: once
j_gene: TRBJ2-1
d_gene: .
v_gene: TRBV15
CDR3aa: CATSSSQGGDEQFF
CDR3nt: TGTGCCACCAGCAGTTCTCAAGGGGGGGATGAGCAGTTCTTC

abundance: .
j_gene: TRBJ1-2
d_gene: .
v_gene: TRBV5-1
CDR3aa: CASSESSYGYTF
CDR3nt: TGCGCCAGCAGTGAGAGTTCCTATGGCTACACCTTC

abundance: once
j_gene: TRBJ1-2
d_gene: TRBD1
v_gene: TRBV2
CDR3aa: CASLRDRGYGYTF
CDR3nt: TGTGCCAGCCTCCGGGACAGGGGGTATGGCTACACCTTC

abundance: .
j_gene: TRBJ1-6
d_gene: TRBD1
v_gene: TRBV5-1
CDR3aa: CASSLAGQGLSPLHF
CDR3nt: TGCGCCAGCAGCTTGGCCGGACAGGGTCTCTCACCCCTCCACTTT

abundance: .
j_gene: TRBJ1-5
d_gene: TRBD1
v_gene: TRBV6-5
CDR3aa: CASGFRDRDQPQHF
CDR3nt: TGTGCCAGCGGGTTCCGGGACAGGGATCAGCCCCAGCATTTT

abundance: once
j_gene: TRBJ2-7
d_gene: TRBD1
v_gene: TRBV5-4
CDR3aa: CASSRDSTYEQYF
CDR3nt: TGTGCCAGCAGTAGGGACAGCACCTACGAGCAGTACTTC

abundance: .
j_gene: TRBJ1-6
d_gene: .
v_gene: TRBV27
CDR3aa: CASSSQGTGFGYNSPLHF
CDR3nt: TGTGCCAGCAGTTCCCAGGGTACCGGCTTCGGGTATAATTCACCCCTCCACTTT

abundance: .
j_gene: TRBJ2-7
d_gene: TRBD2
v_gene: TRBV10-2
CDR3aa: CASSDGLAYEQYF
CDR3nt: TGCGCCAGCAGTGACGGACTAGCTTACGAGCAGTACTTC

abundance: .
j_gene: TRBJ2-2
d_gene: .
v_gene: TRBV9
CDR3aa: CASSDARDTGELFF
CDR3nt: TGTGCCAGCAGCGACGCCCGGGACACCGGGGAGCTGTTTTTT

abundance: .
j_gene: TRBJ2-3
d_gene: TRBD2
v_gene: TRBV3-1/TRBV3-2
CDR3aa: CASSLKTSSSLADTQYF
CDR3nt: TGTGCCAGCAGCCTGAAGACTAGCAGTTCCTTGGCAGATACGCAGTATTTT

abundance: .
j_gene: TRBJ1-1
d_gene: .
v_gene: TRBV21-1
CDR3aa: CASSTSDSNGAFF
CDR3nt: TGTGCCAGCAGCACCTCGGACAGTAATGGAGCTTTCTTT

abundance: .
j_gene: TRBJ2-2
d_gene: TRBD1
v_gene: TRBV9
CDR3aa: CASRDREEGTGELFF
CDR3nt: TGTGCCAGCAGAGACAGGGAAGAGGGCACCGGGGAGCTGTTTTTT